One sample yielded the 28 T cell receptor beta chains listed below, sequenced in a study of T cell responses to AZD1222 COVID-19 vaccine. The protocol was immunoSEQ multiplex PCR, while the TCRdb copy is restricted to in-frame clones and leaves out a portion. The top ten hold 45% to 55% of the sample, which has around 100,000 clones, around 91% seen once. Here the sequenced sample was peripheral blood, taken on day 0 of AZD1222 vaccination. The receptors stem from an adult in good health.

The gene calls are TRBV28 and TRBJ2-7, with 12 bases identical to TRBD1. This CDR3 is 15 amino acids long. The trim removed 6 bases at V and 2 bases at J, leaving 5 bases unmatched. Germline V lookup: CDR1 MDHEN, CDR2 SYDVKM. CDR3 region: CASSPGTGGAYEQYF. Written as DNA, the CDR3 is TGTGCCAGCAGCCCCGGGACAGGGGGCGCCTACGAGCAGTACTTC.

The chain joins TRBV28 to TRBJ2-1; the D gene could be TRBD1 or TRBD2 (5 bases each). V was trimmed by 8 bases and J by 6 bases, leaving 26 bases between them. The CDR3 has 17 amino acids. Germline V gene data show CDR1 as MDHEN and CDR2 as SYDVKM. The CDR3 reads CASSWGMLYTNFNEQFF. CDR3 coding DNA: TGTGCCAGCTCGTGGGGGATGTTGTATACCAATTTCAATGAGCAGTTCTTC.

The rearrangement links TRBV20-1 to TRBJ1-1; possibly TRBD1 for D (5 bases). This CDR3 region has 11 residues. V was shortened by 5 bases and J by 4 bases, with 8 bases between the two germline ends. CDR1 is DFQATT and CDR2 is SNEGSKA in the germline V gene (reference sequence). CDR3 DNA: TGCAGTGCTGGGGGTGGCACTGAAGCTTTCTTT. This encodes CSAGGGTEAFF.

The chain is built from TRBV5-4 and TRBJ2-2, with TRBD1 identical over 10 bases. There are 15 residues in the CDR3. V lost 2 bases and J lost 6; bases outside the gene matches: 4. Germline V gives CDR1 SGHNT, CDR2 YYREEE (reference sequence). In DNA form, the CDR3 reads TGTGCCAGCAGCTTTGACAGGGGGCAGGCCGGGGAGCTGTTTTTT. Encoded protein: CASSFDRGQAGELFF.

V gene TRBV14 combines with J gene TRBJ1-2; D is unclear. The germline V and J ends were trimmed by 4 bases and 4 bases, with 13 bases remaining between them. There are 14 residues in the CDR3. In germline, CDR1 is SGHDN, CDR2 FVKESK. The CDR3 loop reads CASSPVDGFYGYTF. The CDR3 DNA follows: TGTGCCAGCAGCCCAGTGGACGGATTCTATGGCTACACCTTC.

The CDR3 reads CASSEGLAGDQNEQYF. As DNA, the CDR3 is TGTGCCAGCAGCGAGGGACTAGCGGGAGATCAGAACGAGCAGTACTTC. The gene calls are TRBV9 and TRBJ2-7; TRBD2 matches at 14 bases. Germline CDR1 and CDR2: SGDLS and YYNGEE. The CDR3 totals 16 residues. J gave up 5 bases and V 3 bases, and 7 bases lay outside the gene matches.

The chain is built from TRBV15 and TRBJ1-3, with TRBD1 as a possible D gene (5 bases). CDR1 LNHNV and CDR2 YYDKDF come from the germline V gene (reference sequence). This CDR3 spans 16 amino acids. Trimming left V 0 bases short and J 2 bases short, with 11 bases between. CDR3 loop: CATSRDTSRAGNTIYF. The CDR3 DNA reads as TGTGCCACCAGCAGAGATACCAGCAGGGCTGGAAACACCATATATTTT.

The chain couples TRBV27 to TRBJ2-7; maybe TRBD2 (5 bases). Per the germline V gene, CDR1 is MNHEY and CDR2 is SMNVEV (reference sequence). This CDR3 spans 13 amino acids. V was cut by 4 bases and J by 7 bases, with 14 bases left in between. The CDR3 DNA reads TGTGCCAGCAGTTCGCTCTCGGGGAAAGAGCAGTACTTC. Residues: CASSSLSGKEQYF.

The chain carries TRBV24-1 and TRBJ2-7; D is unresolved. Germline assignment: CDR1 KGHDR and CDR2 SFDVKD. Trimming removed 4 bases at V and 1 base at J, with 7 bases between. The CDR3 totals 13 residues. CDR3 sequence: CATSEPVSYEQYF. The CDR3 DNA sequence: TGTGCCACCAGTGAGCCTGTTTCCTACGAGCAGTACTTC.

The chain couples TRBV28 to TRBJ1-4; D uncertain. Germline V gene sequence: CDR1 MDHEN, CDR2 SYDVKM. V lost 5 bases, J lost 5 bases, and 15 bases lay in between. The CDR3 has 15 amino acids. The CDR3: CASSNDREFNEKLFF. In nucleotides, the CDR3 is TGTGCCAGCAGTAATGACCGGGAGTTCAATGAAAAACTGTTTTTT.

This chain uses TRBV15 with TRBJ2-7; 10 bases line up with TRBD2. Germline CDR1 reads LNHNV; CDR2 reads YYDKDF (reference sequence). The J segment lost 3 bases and the V segment lost 3 bases, leaving 8 bases of the junction unmatched. The CDR3 is made up of 16 amino acids. In DNA, the CDR3 is TGTGCCACCAGCAGCGGACTAGCGGAGAATTACTACGAGCAGTACTTC. This encodes CATSSGLAENYYEQYF.

Regarding this clone: The same CDR3 is also encoded by other DNA sequences in this sample. The rearrangement links TRBV6-1 to TRBJ2-7; the D is unclear. In germline, CDR1 is MNHNS, CDR2 SASEGT. This CDR3 region has 14 residues. The V end was cut by 1 base, the J end by 2 bases, with 9 bases between. The CDR3 protein is CASSEVSGAYEQYF. The CDR3 DNA is TGTGCCAGCAGTGAAGTGTCAGGCGCCTACGAGCAGTACTTC.

The chain couples TRBV7-2 to TRBJ1-1, with D hard to call. Trimming removed 4 bases from V and 1 base from J, with 7 bases in between. Germline V gene data show CDR1 as SGHTA and CDR2 as FQGNSA. The CDR3 extends over 13 amino acids. For the CDR3, the DNA is TGTGCCAGCAGCTCCGCACCGAACACTGAAGCTTTCTTT. Amino acids: CASSSAPNTEAFF. Full variable domain (missing parts from reference TRBV7-2 and TRBJ1-1): GAGVSQSPSNKVTEKGKDVELRCDPISGHTALYWYRQSLGQGLEFLIYFQGNSAPDKSGLPSDRFSAERTGGSVSTLTIQRTQQEDSAVYLCASSSAPNTEAFFGQGTRLTVV.

V gene TRBV28 combines with J gene TRBJ1-2; TRBD1 is a possible D gene (6 bases). CDR1 is MDHEN and CDR2 is SYDVKM in the germline V gene. Trimming pared 4 bases from V and 4 bases from J, leaving 16 bases between. The CDR3 extends over 15 amino acids. For the CDR3, the DNA is TGTGCCAGCAGTTCCTTCCCGACAGGCACCTATGGCTACACCTTC. It specifies CASSSFPTGTYGYTF.

The chain carries TRBV28 and TRBJ2-7; 8 bases are a match to TRBD2. Per the germline V gene, CDR1 is MDHEN and CDR2 is SYDVKM. CDR3 length: 14 residues. The ends lost 5 bases at V and 2 bases at J; junction bases unmatched: 5. CDR3 DNA sequence: TGTGCCAGCAGTCCCGGGACTAGGGCCTACGAGCAGTACTTC. It encodes CASSPGTRAYEQYF.

This chain connects TRBV15 to TRBJ2-1; D is perhaps TRBD2 (6 bases). V lost 0 bases and J 0 bases, leaving 15 bases between the germline ends. The CDR3 length is 18 residues. Per the germline V gene, CDR1 is LNHNV and CDR2 is YYDKDF (reference sequence). The CDR3 protein is CATSRDGSGVSSYNEQFF. CDR3 DNA: TGTGCCACCAGCAGAGACGGTAGCGGTGTTAGCTCCTACAATGAGCAGTTCTTC.

J is TRBJ1-1 and V is TRBV13; 7 nucleotides align to TRBD1. The CDR3 contains 12 residues. Germline values: CDR1 PRHDT, CDR2 FYEKMQ (reference sequence). J lost 5 bases, V lost 7 bases, and 4 bases had no gene match. CDR3 bases: TGTGCCAGCAACAGGGGTAAGACTGAAGCTTTCTTT. Translated: CASNRGKTEAFF.

The chain combines TRBV7-9 with TRBJ2-1; TRBD2 matches at 10 bases. Germline values: CDR1 SEHNR, CDR2 FQNEAQ (reference sequence). V gave up 5 bases and J gave up 8 bases; unmatched junction bases: 9. The CDR3 is 15 amino acids. The DNA for the CDR3 is TGTGCCAGCAGCCCGCGTAAGCGGGAGGGCGATGAGCAGTTCTTC. This sequence encodes CASSPRKREGDEQFF.

A few counts support this clone. The rearrangement uses TRBV6-4 and TRBJ2-1, with 8 positions matching TRBD2. Germline V CDR1 and CDR2: MRHNA, SNTAGT. V was pared by 6 bases and J by 6 bases, with 7 bases of the junction left unmatched. The CDR3 is made up of 14 amino acids. CDR3 sequence: CASSPTSEVNEQFF. The DNA of the CDR3 is TGTGCCAGCAGCCCGACTAGCGAGGTCAATGAGCAGTTCTTC.

The chain recombines TRBV27 with TRBJ2-1; 8 nucleotides align to TRBD1. CDR3 length: 15 residues. Trimming at V came to 6 bases and at J to 5 bases, leaving 9 bases not matched to a gene. Per the germline V gene, CDR1 is MNHEY and CDR2 is SMNVEV (reference sequence). CDR3 residues: CASRWGRGHNNEQFF. In DNA, the CDR3 is TGTGCCAGCAGGTGGGGCAGGGGGCACAACAATGAGCAGTTCTTC.

This chain joins TRBV6-2 or TRBV6-3 and TRBJ2-7, with D unclear. Germline V CDR1 and CDR2: MNHEY, SVGEGT. Trimming left V 4 bases short and J 4 bases short, with 5 bases between. CDR3 size: 11 residues. CDR3 residues: CASSLTYEQYF. The CDR3 DNA reads TGTGCCAGCAGTTTGACGTACGAGCAGTACTTC.

V gene TRBV2 combines with J gene TRBJ2-7; 14 nucleotides match TRBD2. Germline V gene lookup returns CDR1 SNHLY and CDR2 FYNNEI. V was pared by 6 bases and J by 3 bases, with 4 bases of the junction left unmatched. This CDR3 has 15 amino acids. This chain's CDR3 is CASRAGLAGDYEQYF. The CDR3 nucleotides are TGTGCCAGCAGGGCGGGACTAGCGGGAGACTACGAGCAGTACTTC.

This clone was found a few times. The J gene is TRBJ2-7, the V gene TRBV7-4; D gene ambiguous. The CDR3 contains 14 residues. Germline loops: CDR1 SGHVT, CDR2 SQSDAQ. V lost 1 base and J 0 bases, leaving 7 bases between the germline ends. The CDR3 nucleotides read TGTGCCAGCAGCTTAGGCCATCACTCCTACGAGCAGTACTTC. It is translated as CASSLGHHSYEQYF.

The gene calls are TRBV30 and TRBJ2-7; TRBD1 agrees at 8 bases. In germline, CDR1 is GTSNPN, CDR2 SVGIG (reference sequence). Trimming removed 2 bases from V and 6 bases from J; junction bases left unmatched: 3. This CDR3 is 12 amino acids long. Here the CDR3 reads CAWSPDRAEQYF. Written as DNA, the CDR3 is TGTGCCTGGAGTCCGGACAGGGCCGAGCAGTACTTC.

Remarks on this clone: This same CDR3 is encoded by further DNA sequences in the sample. The chain employs TRBV19 and TRBJ1-5; D not certain. V lost 4 bases, J lost 1 base, and 5 bases lay in between. Germline V CDR1 and CDR2: LNHDA, SQIVND (reference sequence). This CDR3 comprises 13 residues. The CDR3 DNA reads TGTGCCAGTAGTACCCAAAGCAATCAGCCCCAGCATTTT. This gives the protein CASSTQSNQPQHF. Together with reference TRBV19 and TRBJ1-5, the CDR3 gives the full variable domain: DGGITQSPKYLFRKEGQNVTLSCEQNLNHDAMYWYRQDPGQGLRLIYYSQIVNDFQKGDIAEGYSVSREKKESFPLTVTSAQKNPTAFYLCASSTQSNQPQHFGDGTRLSIL.

Here the CDR3 reads CASSLGRVRQPQHF. For the CDR3, the DNA is TGTGCCAGCAGTTTGGGCAGGGTTAGACAGCCCCAGCATTTT. The rearrangement uses TRBV28 and TRBJ1-5; tentatively, D is TRBD1 (5 bases). The V end was cut by 3 bases, the J end by 7 bases, with 13 bases between. The CDR3 covers 14 residues. Germline CDR1 reads MDHEN; CDR2 reads SYDVKM.

V and J are TRBV19 and TRBJ2-7; the match to TRBD1 covers 8 bases. Germline values: CDR1 LNHDA, CDR2 SQIVND (reference sequence). V trimming: 7 bases; J trimming: 2 bases; junction bases outside the gene matches: 7. The CDR3 is made up of 14 amino acids. CDR3 DNA: TGTGCCAGTAAGGGACAGGATGCGGCCTACGAGCAGTACTTC. Amino acids: CASKGQDAAYEQYF.

This clone was seen a single time. The chain uses TRBV2 and TRBJ2-2, with TRBD1 identical over 7 bases. This CDR3 is 13 amino acids long. Germline-derived CDR1 and CDR2 are SNHLY and FYNNEI. J gave up 4 bases and V 7 bases, and 3 bases lay outside the gene matches. CDR3 bases: TGTGCCAGCAAGGGACAGAGCACCGGGGAGCTGTTTTTT. Residues: CASKGQSTGELFF. The full variable domain, in which reference TRBV2 and TRBJ2-2 provide the parts outside the CDR3, is EPEVTQTPSHQVTQMGQEVILRCVPISNHLYFYWYRQILGQKVEFLVSFYNNEISEKSEIFDDQFSVERPDGSNFTLKIRSTKLEDSAMYFCASKGQSTGELFFGEGSRLTVL.